This T cell receptor beta chain derives from a study of T cell clusters in autoimmune cytopenias. Points from the study as a whole: No cluster-lack signature appeared between secondary cytopenia and chronic lymphocytic leukemia patients, apparently due to lymphoma masking. TRB repertoire shifts in secondary cytopenia and chronic lymphocytic leukemia mostly reflected lymphoma, not autoimmunity. Healthy donors had approximately 3.1-fold more exclusive TRB clusters than active autoimmune hepatitis patients.

Remarks on this clonotype: Antigen: not known.

TRB was amplified by touch-down multiplex PCR, primer pools A and B combined. TCRdb derives one entry per CDR3 protein from the multiplex PCR reads, leaving out DNA. The listing contains 7,000 or so distinct CDR3 sequences. Roughly 38,000 genome equivalents of blood DNA were amplified for TRB. The CDR3 has 14 residues. CDR1 is MNHEY, CDR2 SVGAGI, per germline. The data also belong to a second study, concerning T cell repertoires in aging, cancer and after chemotherapy. In that study: Six age groups, ranging from 30 or younger to 70 or older, included the donors.

This TCR came from a human donor in good health. The source material was peripheral blood. V and J are TRBV6-5 and TRBJ2-7; TCRdb indicates TRBD1, and absent DNA this call remains unverified. CDR3 residues: CASSSAGRPYEQYF.